Given below is one TCR beta chain in context. Its antigen is not identified. The CDR3 consists of 14 residues. The germline gives CDR1 SGHRS, CDR2 YFSETQ. With V trimmed by 4 bases and J by 3 bases, 7 bases remained unmatched. The data stem from a study of post-analysis software for immune sequencing data. Study at large: Patients with relapsing-remitting, secondary progressive and progressive-relapsing multiple sclerosis courses were all represented.

Study findings and constraints: TRBV5-6, TRBV5-1 and TRBV20-1 were among 4 or 5 TRBV segments more frequent in patients than controls.

TCR beta libraries were prepared from cDNA with unique molecular identifiers. TCRdb re-derived calls from the PCR reads in MiXCR, one entry per CDR3 protein. The sample lists hundreds of thousands of distinct CDR3 sequences, around 60% occurring once. The chain carries TRBV5-1 and TRBJ2-7, with TRBD1 matching over 7 bases. Sequencing was carried out using blood. The origin of this receptor is a girl aged 2 to 9 with multiple sclerosis. The CDR3 here is CASSEGQTNYEQYF. The DNA for the CDR3 is TGCGCCAGCAGCGAGGGACAGACCAACTACGAGCAGTACTTC.